The 18 T cell receptor beta chains reported below all come from one sample, sequenced in a study of T cell repertoires in cytomegalovirus infection. TCRdb re-derived calls from the reads in MiXCR, one entry per CDR3 protein. This table has 550,000 to 850,000 distinct CDR3 sequences, approximately 33% appearing once. Their recognized antigens are unknown. The specimen was cultured PBMCs, collected from culture after CMV antigen stimulation. The receptors shown here come from a human donor in good health (CMV status not recorded). Some clones in this sample may be carry-over from other donors' samples.

The J gene is TRBJ2-1, the V gene TRBV7-9, with 9 bases matching TRBD1. The CDR3 covers 18 residues. Germline CDR1 SEHNR, CDR2 FQNEAQ (reference sequence). The junction had 14 bases not matched to a gene; V was cut back by 4 bases and J by 4 bases. CDR3 nucleotides: TGTGCCAGCAGCTCGAGCGACCCCGGGACAGGGACTTACAATGAGCAGTTCTTC. Encoded protein: CASSSSDPGTGTYNEQFF.

The gene calls are TRBV5-4 and TRBJ1-2; perhaps TRBD1 as D (6 bases). There are 11 residues in the CDR3. Germline loops: CDR1 SGHNT, CDR2 YYREEE (reference sequence). V lost 3 bases to trimming and J lost 8 bases, with 8 bases between them. CDR3 sequence reads: CASSSGQGYTF. CDR3 nucleotide sequence: TGTGCCAGCAGCTCAGGACAGGGCTACACCTTC.

This rearrangement joins TRBV4-2 to TRBJ1-2; D not certain. The V gene lost 4 bases and the J gene lost 4 bases, with 19 bases spanning the gap. The CDR3 contains 16 residues. Looked up from germline, CDR1 is LGHNA and CDR2 is YNFKEQ. The CDR3 here is CASSPRSPTNSYGYTF. The CDR3 DNA reads as TGTGCCAGCAGCCCTCGATCCCCAACAAACTCCTATGGCTACACCTTC.

This clonotype came up a few times. CDR3 coding DNA: TGTGCCAGCAGCGCCTTATCTGGGGCCAACGTCCTGACTTTC. Its protein product is CASSALSGANVLTF. The rearrangement links TRBV6-6 to TRBJ2-6; D ambiguous. This CDR3 contains 14 residues. Germline V gives CDR1 MNHNY, CDR2 SVGAGI (reference sequence). Trimming cost V 6 bases and J 1 base, with 7 bases left between them.

V gene TRBV4-3 combines with J gene TRBJ2-1; D is possibly TRBD2 (5 bases). V dropped 0 bases and J dropped 3 bases, with 12 bases sitting between them. CDR3 length: 16 residues. The germline CDR1 and CDR2 sequences are LGHNA and YSLEER. In nucleotides, the CDR3 is TGCGCCAGCAGCCAAGACACCCTAGGAGGCTACAATGAGCAGTTCTTC. Translating it yields CASSQDTLGGYNEQFF.

The genes are TRBV7-2 and TRBJ2-7, with D possibly matching TRBD2 (5 bases). The CDR3 sequence is 17 residues long. Germline V gene lookup returns CDR1 SGHTA and CDR2 FQGNSA. V was clipped by 4 bases and J by 1 base, with 20 bases between them. CDR3 protein: CASSSRPRESISYEQYF. CDR3 DNA: TGTGCCAGCAGCTCAAGACCAAGGGAGAGTATATCCTACGAGCAGTACTTC.

This clonotype was counted many times. This rearrangement joins TRBV7-2 to TRBJ1-1, with D tentatively TRBD1 (5 bases). Germline V gene data show CDR1 as SGHTA and CDR2 as FQGNSA. CDR3 length equals 13 residues. With 2 bases removed from V and 3 bases from J, the gap between germline ends came to 7 bases. CDR3 nucleotide sequence: TGTGCCAGCAGCTTACAAGGGGACACTGAAGCTTTCTTT. Translation gives CASSLQGDTEAFF.

The genes are TRBV6-2 or TRBV6-3 and TRBJ2-1; D unresolved. Germline V lookup: CDR1 MNHEY, CDR2 SVGEGT. CDR3 length equals 12 residues. V lost 7 bases and J 4 bases, leaving 8 bases between the germline ends. CDR3: CASKAFYNEQFF. The CDR3 nucleotides are TGTGCCAGCAAGGCTTTTTACAATGAGCAGTTCTTC.

This clonotype has more than one count but fewer than ten. DNA for the CDR3: TGTGCCAGCAGGATCAAGAACAGGGACATCCATAGCAATCAGCCCCAGCATTTT. It specifies CASRIKNRDIHSNQPQHF. The chain joins TRBV14 to TRBJ1-5, with a tentative D call TRBD1 (6 bases). CDR3 length: 18 amino acids. Trimming pared 6 bases from V and 0 bases from J, leaving 21 bases between. Germline CDR1 is SGHDN and CDR2 is FVKESK. The entire variable domain, with the rest obtained from reference TRBV14 and TRBJ1-5, is as follows: EAGVTQFPSHSVIEKGQTVTLRCDPISGHDNLYWYRRVMGKEIKFLLHFVKESKQDESGMPNNRFLAERTGGTYSTLKVQPAELEDSGVYFCASRIKNRDIHSNQPQHFGDGTRLSIL.

CDR3 protein: CASSSGRNRATWAQYF. The CDR3 DNA sequence: TGTGCCAGCAGCTCAGGAAGGAACAGGGCTACTTGGGCCCAGTACTTC. V gene TRBV12-3 or TRBV12-4 combines with J gene TRBJ2-5; D is perhaps TRBD1 (6 bases). The CDR3 is 16 amino acids. The V gene lost 6 bases and the J gene lost 9 bases, with 26 bases spanning the gap.

CDR3 amino acids: CASSSGPTGTQYF. The CDR3 nucleotides are TGTGCCAGCAGCTCGGGACCCACCGGAACCCAGTACTTC. This chain connects TRBV7-8 to TRBJ2-5; D is perhaps TRBD1 or TRBD2 (5 bases each). V was shortened by 4 bases and J by 8 bases, with 14 bases between the two germline ends. Germline V gives CDR1 SGHVS, CDR2 FQNEAQ. The CDR3 runs to 13 residues.

The chain combines TRBV5-4 with TRBJ1-4; 7 bases are a match to TRBD1. CDR3 size: 14 residues. The germline V gene encodes CDR1 SGHNT and CDR2 YYREEE (reference sequence). Losses at the gene ends were 4 bases for V and 5 bases for J; bases not matched to a gene: 5. CDR3 sequence: CASSATGRNEKLFF. The DNA of the CDR3 is TGTGCCAGCAGCGCGACAGGGCGAAATGAAAAACTGTTTTTT.

This clonotype was counted only a few times. This chain joins TRBV20-1 and TRBJ2-7, with 11 bases identical to TRBD2. Germline values: CDR1 DFQATT, CDR2 SNEGSKA (reference sequence). This CDR3 region has 12 residues. The ends lost 4 bases at V and 7 bases at J; junction bases unmatched: 3. CDR3 nucleotide sequence: TGCAGTGCTACTGGACTAGCGGGTGAGCAGTACTTC. Its translation is CSATGLAGEQYF.

CDR3 region: CASSRPGGDGTEAFF. The CDR3 DNA follows: TGTGCCAGCAGCCGCCCGGGGGGCGATGGCACTGAAGCTTTCTTT. The V call is TRBV5-6, the J call TRBJ1-1, with a possible D match to TRBD1 (6 bases). The V end lost 4 bases, the J end lost 4 bases, and 17 bases lay between the germline ends. The CDR3 has 15 residues. The germline CDR1 and CDR2 sequences are SGHDT and YYEEEE.

This clonotype was seen a few times. V usage is TRBV24-1 and J usage is TRBJ2-3; tentatively, D is TRBD1 (5 bases). V lost 1 base to trimming and J lost 3 bases, with 7 bases between them. CDR3 size: 14 residues. Germline V lookup: CDR1 KGHDR, CDR2 SFDVKD. Here the CDR3 reads CATSDFYRTDTQYF. CDR3 nucleotide sequence: TGTGCCACCAGTGATTTTTACAGGACAGATACGCAGTATTTT.

This clonotype occurred a few times. The J gene is TRBJ1-2, the V gene TRBV7-6, with D tentatively TRBD1 (5 bases). Looked up from germline, CDR1 is SGHVS and CDR2 is FNYEAQ. Trimming shortened V by 2 bases and J by 8 bases, and 15 bases separated the two germline ends. This CDR3 is 14 amino acids long. CDR3 sequence (DNA): TGTGCCAGCAGCTTAAGGGACGGTGAGGGCGGCTACACCTTC. Protein: CASSLRDGEGGYTF.

The genes are TRBV28 and TRBJ1-4, with D possibly TRBD1 on 5 matching bases. Trimming took off 5 bases at V and 4 bases at J, with 20 bases between the two ends. CDR3 size: 17 residues. CDR1 MDHEN and CDR2 SYDVKM come from the germline V gene. DNA for the CDR3: TGTGCCAGCAGTCCACGGCGCTCAGGGAATCTTAATGAAAAACTGTTTTTT. It encodes CASSPRRSGNLNEKLFF.

The gene calls are TRBV7-2 and TRBJ2-1; tentative D call: TRBD2 (6 bases). CDR3 length equals 16 residues. V was pared by 5 bases and J by 0 bases, with 14 bases between. Germline CDR1 SGHTA, CDR2 FQGNSA. CDR3 residues: CASSQRAGSSYNEQFF. The DNA of the CDR3 is TGTGCCAGCAGCCAAAGGGCGGGGAGCTCCTACAATGAGCAGTTCTTC.